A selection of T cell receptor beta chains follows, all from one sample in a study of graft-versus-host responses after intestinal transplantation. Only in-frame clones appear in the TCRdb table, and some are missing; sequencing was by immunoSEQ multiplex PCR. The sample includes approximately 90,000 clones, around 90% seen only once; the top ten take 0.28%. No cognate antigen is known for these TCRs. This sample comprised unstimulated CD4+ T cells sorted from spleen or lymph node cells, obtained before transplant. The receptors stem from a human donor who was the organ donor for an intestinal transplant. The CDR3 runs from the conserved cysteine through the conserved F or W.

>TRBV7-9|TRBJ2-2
CASSFRQGGGELFF
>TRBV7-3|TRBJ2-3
CASSRTGVGTDTQYF
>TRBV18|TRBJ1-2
CASSPYLGRGARDYGYTF
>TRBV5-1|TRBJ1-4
CASSVRTGGEKLFF
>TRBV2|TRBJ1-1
CASSAGMNTEAFF
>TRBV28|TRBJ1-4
CASSLRTETEKLFF
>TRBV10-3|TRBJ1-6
CAISESLGQGFRSPLHF
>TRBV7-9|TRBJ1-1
CASSQPGQGMGAFF
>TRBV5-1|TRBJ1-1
CASSLEGRGGQAFF
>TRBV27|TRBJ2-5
CASSPPGLAKGETQYF
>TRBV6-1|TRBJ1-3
CASRPGGGNTIYF
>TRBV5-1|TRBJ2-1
CASSSGTGNYNEQFF
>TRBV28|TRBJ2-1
CASSRGGGRNNEQFF
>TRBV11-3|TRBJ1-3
CASSFFGRDPGSGNTIYF
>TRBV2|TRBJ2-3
CAIPDRETDTQYF
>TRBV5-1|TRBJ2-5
CASSPGVLSGSETQYF
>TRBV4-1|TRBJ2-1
CASSRTSGDNNEQFF
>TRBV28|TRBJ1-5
CASSSVDYSNQPQHF
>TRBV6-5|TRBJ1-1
CASRQDRVRITEAFF
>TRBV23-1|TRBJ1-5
CASSQEPDGQGAQPQHF
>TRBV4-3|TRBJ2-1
CASRRNAGRGQYNEQFF
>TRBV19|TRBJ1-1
CASSGQAPSPRAFF